Listed below are T cell receptor beta chains from one sample, sequenced in a study of T-cell reconstitution after alpha-beta-depleted transplantation in children. TCRdb ran MiXCR on the PCR reads and lists one entry per CDR3 protein. The repertoire holds fewer than 400,000 distinct CDR3 sequences, with around 20% as singletons. The sample was PBMCs from the stem cell graft donor, taken from the stem cell graft. Source of these receptors: a human donor who donated a stem cell graft to a child with acute myeloid leukemia. The CDR3 runs from the conserved cysteine through the conserved F or W. A D gene is named only where the DNA matches it firmly. Not all rows give a size; the values are once, few, many and, for expanded clones, a class.

V gene,J gene,clone size,D gene,CDR3 DNA,CDR3 protein
TRBV20-1,TRBJ1-4,NA,TRBD1,TGCAGTGCTAGAGATCGTGGACAGGGAGGTGAAAAACTGTTTTTT,CSARDRGQGGEKLFF
TRBV2,TRBJ2-7,few,NA,TGTGCCAGCAGTGAAGCGCGGTCCGAGCAGTACTTC,CASSEARSEQYF
TRBV15,TRBJ2-1,NA,TRBD2,TGTGCCACCAGCAGACCTAGCGGCTTTCTAAATGAGCAGTTCTTC,CATSRPSGFLNEQFF
TRBV12-3/TRBV12-4,TRBJ2-3,many,NA,TGTGCCAGCAGTTTTGCAGGGGAGGCAGATACGCAGTATTTT,CASSFAGEADTQYF
TRBV6-2/TRBV6-3,TRBJ2-7,NA,NA,TGTGCCAGCAGTACCTACTTGCGAGAGGGACTCGGGGAGCAGTACTTC,CASSTYLREGLGEQYF
TRBV28,TRBJ2-7,few,TRBD1,TGTGCCAGCTACGACCCGGGACAGGGGGCGGCCTACGAGCAGTACTTC,CASYDPGQGAAYEQYF
TRBV29-1,TRBJ2-3,many,NA,TGCAGCGCTAAACTAGGGACAGATACGCAGTATTTT,CSAKLGTDTQYF
TRBV12-3/TRBV12-4,TRBJ2-5,NA,TRBD2,TGTGCCAGCAGCCTAGGGGGCAGCGGGAGGGCCCTACAAGAGACCCAGTACTTC,CASSLGGSGRALQETQYF
TRBV6-5,TRBJ1-5,few,NA,TGCGGGACTCAAGGGCACAGAGATCAGCCCCAGCATTTT,CGTQGHRDQPQHF
TRBV6-2/TRBV6-3,TRBJ2-3,NA,TRBD1,TGTGCCAGCCAACAGGGGACAGATACGCAGTATTTT,CASQQGTDTQYF
TRBV29-1,TRBJ2-3,many,TRBD2,TGCAGCGTCAAACGGGCGACCGGGGGGACAGATACGCAGTATTTT,CSVKRATGGTDTQYF
TRBV12-3/TRBV12-4,TRBJ2-1,NA,TRBD2,TGTGCCAGCAGTTCCCCTAGCGGGAGAAGGAGCTGGAATGAGCAGTTCTTC,CASSSPSGRRSWNEQFF
TRBV27,TRBJ2-2,NA,TRBD1,TGTGCCAGCAGTTTTTCAATATTCGGCACAGGGGACACCGGGGAGCTGTTTTTT,CASSFSIFGTGDTGELFF
TRBV2,TRBJ2-1,NA,TRBD1,TGTGCCAGCAGTGAAACGGGACAGGCATACAATGAGCAGTTCTTC,CASSETGQAYNEQFF
TRBV12-3/TRBV12-4,TRBJ2-7,few,TRBD1,TGTGCCAGCAGCACGGGACAGCCCAGACCCTACGAGCAGTACTTC,CASSTGQPRPYEQYF
TRBV20-1,TRBJ2-7,NA,TRBD2,TGCTGTGCCACACAGGGACAACTAGCGGGAGCAACGGGGGAGCAGTCCTTC,CCATQGQLAGATGEQSF
TRBV20-1,TRBJ1-5,few,NA,TGCAGCGCCTCGGGGGACGGCAATCAGCCCCAGCATTTT,CSASGDGNQPQHF
TRBV6-1,TRBJ1-1,many,NA,TGTGCCAGCTGGAAGGTGAACACTGAAGCTTTCTTT,CASWKVNTEAFF
TRBV12-3/TRBV12-4,TRBJ1-5,few,NA,TGTGCCAGCAGTTTAATGACCGATCAGCCCCAGCATTTT,CASSLMTDQPQHF
TRBV2,TRBJ2-2,NA,NA,TGTGCCAGCAGTGGTAACGGGGAGCTGTTTTTT,CASSGNGELFF
TRBV5-1,TRBJ1-1,few,NA,TGCGCCAGCAGCTTGGCGAGTGGGGGTTTTGAAGCTTTCTTT,CASSLASGGFEAFF
TRBV4-1,TRBJ2-7,NA,NA,TGCGCCAGCAGCCAAGAAGACCGCAACTCCTACGAGCAGTACTTC,CASSQEDRNSYEQYF
TRBV11-1,TRBJ2-1,many,TRBD2,TGTGCCAGCAGCTTCGGGGTAGCGGGAGACAATGAGCAGTTCTTC,CASSFGVAGDNEQFF
TRBV20-1,TRBJ1-1,few,NA,TGCAGTGCTAGAGTGGGCAGTACGAACACTGAAGCTTTCTTT,CSARVGSTNTEAFF
TRBV12-3/TRBV12-4,TRBJ2-6,few,NA,TGTGCCAGCAGTTTCACAGCAGGGTCTAACTCTGGGGCCAACGTCCTGACTTTC,CASSFTAGSNSGANVLTF
TRBV28,TRBJ2-7,NA,NA,TGTGCCAGCAGTACCCCTCACGAGGGGACCTACGAGCAGTACTTC,CASSTPHEGTYEQYF
TRBV10-1,TRBJ2-3,many,TRBD2,TGCGCCAGCAGTGAGGGGCTAGCGGGAGATACGCAGTATTTT,CASSEGLAGDTQYF
TRBV12-3/TRBV12-4,TRBJ2-7,few,TRBD1,TGTGCCAGCGGGACAGGGACCTACGAGCAGTACTTC,CASGTGTYEQYF
TRBV4-2,TRBJ2-1,once,TRBD1,TGTGCCAGCAGATGGGACAGTGAAACCTACAATGAGCAGTTCTTC,CASRWDSETYNEQFF
TRBV20-1,TRBJ1-2,many,TRBD1,TGCAGTGCTCGGTCCCGGGACAGGGAGGGGAATGGCTACACCTTC,CSARSRDREGNGYTF
TRBV20-1,TRBJ2-7,few,NA,TGCAGTGCTAGAGGGGGCAGGTTCTCCTACGAGCAGTACTTC,CSARGGRFSYEQYF
TRBV12-3/TRBV12-4,TRBJ1-4,few,NA,TGTGCCAGCAGTTTAGTAGATGAAAAACTGTTTTTT,CASSLVDEKLFF
TRBV9,TRBJ2-6,NA,NA,TGTGCCAGCAGCGTAGGGGGGCCTGGGGCCAACGTCCTGACTTTC,CASSVGGPGANVLTF
TRBV18,TRBJ2-2,NA,TRBD2,TGTGCCAGCTCACGGACTAGCGACCACACCGGGGAGCTGTTTTTT,CASSRTSDHTGELFF
TRBV11-2,TRBJ2-1,few,TRBD2,TGTGCCAGCAGCCTAGTGCCTAGCGGGGGGAACAATGAGCAGTTCTTC,CASSLVPSGGNNEQFF
TRBV25-1,TRBJ1-2,NA,TRBD1,TGTGCCAGCAGTGAATTCGGGACAGGGTACGACGCTGGCTACACCTTC,CASSEFGTGYDAGYTF
TRBV5-1,TRBJ2-7,many,TRBD1,TGCGCCAGCAGCAACACAGGGGCGGTGGGCGAGCAGTACTTC,CASSNTGAVGEQYF
TRBV12-3/TRBV12-4,TRBJ2-7,few,NA,TGTGCCAGCAGTCAGCCAGGGTACGAGCAGTACTTC,CASSQPGYEQYF
TRBV27,TRBJ2-7,many,TRBD1,TGTGCCAGCAGCTTAGGACAGGACTACGAGCAGTACTTC,CASSLGQDYEQYF
TRBV24-1,TRBJ2-1,NA,NA,TGTGCCACCGGAGAGGGATACAATGAGCAGTTCTTC,CATGEGYNEQFF
TRBV7-2,TRBJ2-1,many,TRBD2,TGTGCCAGCAGCCCCTCACTAGCGGGAGGGTACAATGAGCAGTTCTTC,CASSPSLAGGYNEQFF
TRBV5-1,TRBJ2-1,NA,NA,TGCGCCAGCAGCCCCCGAGAAGGGGCTGACAATGAGCAGTTCTTC,CASSPREGADNEQFF
TRBV14,TRBJ1-6,NA,NA,TGTGCCAGCAGCCAAGCGGGACCCTCTTCACCCCTCCACTTT,CASSQAGPSSPLHF
TRBV20-1,TRBJ2-2,few,TRBD2,TGCAGTGCTAGATTTAGCGGGAGGGGCACCGGGGAGCTGTTTTTT,CSARFSGRGTGELFF